Presented here are 10 T cell receptor beta chains from one specimen sequenced in a study of OX40 agonist ivuxolimab in advanced cancers. Method: immunoSEQ multiplex PCR; TCRdb's copy keeps in-frame clones and lacks some. The sample lists 97,000 or so clones; around 90% were seen once. The sample consisted of CD4+ or CD8+ T cells sorted from blood, taken in a trial of the OX40 agonist ivuxolimab. These receptors were taken from an adult with an advanced solid tumor such as melanoma, head and neck, liver or kidney cancer.

The V gene is TRBV6-1, the J gene TRBJ1-2; tentative D call: TRBD1 (6 bases). V gave up 1 base and J gave up 8 bases, with 11 bases separating them. The CDR3 totals 13 residues. From germline, CDR1 is MNHNS and CDR2 SASEGT. The CDR3 DNA is TGTGCCAGCAGTGAAGTCAGGGGAGAAGGCTACACCTTC. Amino acids: CASSEVRGEGYTF.

V usage is TRBV7-6 and J usage is TRBJ1-2, with 7 bases that match TRBD1. The CDR3 is 15 amino acids. V lost 0 bases to trimming and J lost 2 bases; unmatched junction nucleotides: 3. Germline V gene lookup returns CDR1 SGHVS and CDR2 FNYEAQ. For the CDR3, the DNA is TGTGCCAGCAGCTTAGCGCCGGGACAGAACTATGGCTACACCTTC. This codes for CASSLAPGQNYGYTF.

The chain is built from TRBV14 and TRBJ2-5, with TRBD1 matching over 8 bases. The V segment lost 8 bases and the J segment 4 bases; nucleotides outside the gene matches: 6. The CDR3 consists of 13 residues. Germline-derived CDR1 and CDR2 are SGHDN and FVKESK. CDR3 DNA: TGTGCCAGCGGTAGACAGGGGTTAGAGACCCAGTACTTC. Translated: CASGRQGLETQYF.

The J gene is TRBJ1-2, the V gene TRBV7-9; D possibly corresponds to TRBD1 (5 bases). Trimming removed 1 base from V and 8 bases from J, with 11 bases in between. Germline CDR1 SEHNR, CDR2 FQNEAQ (reference sequence). The CDR3 sequence is 13 residues long. As DNA, the CDR3 is TGTGCCAGCAGCTTAGAGACGGGGGGAGGCTACACCTTC. This gives the protein CASSLETGGGYTF.

The V gene is TRBV2, the J gene TRBJ1-3; 9 positions agree with TRBD1. Trimming removed 5 bases from V and 7 bases from J; junction bases left unmatched: 12. The CDR3 has 16 residues. CDR1 and CDR2 from the germline V gene are SNHLY and FYNNEI. The CDR3 region is CASSSRRGQGGNTIYF. The CDR3 DNA follows: TGTGCCAGCAGTTCAAGAAGGGGACAGGGAGGGAACACCATATATTTT.

The chain links TRBV28 to TRBJ2-2; D remains ambiguous. CDR3 length: 14 residues. Deletions cut 7 bases from V and 6 bases from J, with 15 bases between. The germline V gene encodes CDR1 MDHEN and CDR2 SYDVKM. Here the CDR3 reads CASTRGKRAGELFF. The DNA for the CDR3 is TGTGCCAGCACCCGCGGTAAGCGTGCCGGGGAGCTGTTTTTT.

This clone was picked up a small number of times. The chain combines TRBV30 with TRBJ1-1; D is unresolved. CDR1 and CDR2 (germline): GTSNPN, SVGIG (reference sequence). The CDR3 length is 13 residues. V lost 4 bases and J 5 bases, leaving 14 bases between the germline ends. The CDR3 nucleotides are TGTGCCTGGAAATCTTTCGAATGGACTGAAGCTTTCTTT. It yields the protein CAWKSFEWTEAFF.

This clone was seen just once. J is TRBJ2-2 and V is TRBV6-4; maybe TRBD1 (6 bases). Germline V CDR1 and CDR2: MRHNA, SNTAGT. This CDR3 is built from 17 residues. Trimming removed 0 bases at V and 7 bases at J, with 18 bases between. The CDR3 here is CASSDSSRGAGLGELFF. The CDR3 region has the DNA TGTGCCAGCAGTGACTCCTCCAGGGGCGCCGGCCTCGGGGAGCTGTTTTTT.

The J gene is TRBJ2-5, the V gene TRBV27, with 9 bases fitting TRBD1. Trimming took 10 bases from V and 11 from J; bases not matched to a gene: 11. The CDR3 contains 12 residues. Looked up from germline, CDR1 is MNHEY and CDR2 is SMNVEV (reference sequence). CDR3 region: CATATGGLKQYF. CDR3 bases: TGTGCCACCGCGACAGGGGGATTGAAGCAGTACTTC.

A note on this clone: Germline and junction disagree at one end, which may indicate a read error. The genes are TRBV15 and TRBJ2-5; 10 nucleotides align to TRBD2. The CDR3 extends over 13 amino acids. The germline gives CDR1 LNHNV, CDR2 YYDKDF (reference sequence). The CDR3 protein is CATSRGASGSRDF. CDR3 nucleotide sequence: TGTGCCACCAGCAGAGGGGCTAGCGGGAGCCGGGACTTC.